A single TCR beta chain is shown here with its context. The CDR3 sequence is 12 residues long. Germline V gives CDR1 SNHLY, CDR2 FYNNEI. Trimming pared 6 bases from V and 2 bases from J, leaving 5 bases between. The data were produced by immunoSEQ multiplex PCR, yet TCRdb's version contains in-frame clones alone and is incomplete. The table has around 1,000,000 clones, roughly 77% seen once. This sample is drawn from a study of shared clonotypes between healthy human individuals. Across the study: A few men and a couple of women, aged 18 to 49, were donors. Each donor had three CD4 naive, three CD4 memory, two CD8 naive and one CD8 memory plate.

Sequences were obtained from memory CD4+ T cells from PBMCs. Subset in this sample: CD45RA-negative fraction. This chain uses TRBV2 with TRBJ1-5; D gene ambiguous. This TCR came from a man aged 18-30 years in good health. Some clones in this sample may be carry-over from other donors' samples. Written as DNA, the CDR3 is TGTGCCAGCAGCGCTCGCAATCAGCCCCAGCATTTT. It is translated as CASSARNQPQHF.